The 29 T cell receptor beta chains presented below share a single source sample, sequenced in a study of T cells in Graves' hyperthyroidism and ophthalmopathy. RNA transcripts served as the template for amplifying TCR beta CDR3 regions. The HTBI primer set served for first-round RT-PCR of the TCR CDR3. In TCRdb, the multiplex PCR reads were re-called with MiXCR into one record per CDR3 protein. The sample holds about 350,000 distinct CDR3 sequences, around 18% seen once. The sample was blood. These receptors were taken from a woman aged 40-49 years with Graves' ophthalmopathy.

This clonotype was counted many times. The rearrangement uses TRBV28 and TRBJ2-7; D unclear. Trimming removed 6 bases from V and 3 bases from J, with 9 bases in between. Germline loops: CDR1 MDHEN, CDR2 SYDVKM. The CDR3 totals 12 residues. CDR3 DNA sequence: TGTGCCAGCAGGACACCCATCTACGAGCAGTACTTC. It codes for CASRTPIYEQYF.

The sample holds many counts of this clonotype. V gene TRBV24-1 combines with J gene TRBJ2-2, with 7 bases fitting TRBD1. The length of the CDR3 is 16 residues. Trimming took 1 base from V and 2 from J; bases not matched to a gene: 3. Per germline, CDR1 KGHDR and CDR2 SFDVKD. The CDR3 is CATSDLGDRNTGELFF. In DNA, the CDR3 is TGTGCCACCAGTGATTTAGGGGACAGAAACACCGGGGAGCTGTTTTTT.

Many counts were recorded for this clonotype. The chain couples TRBV15 to TRBJ2-2, with 7 bases lining up with TRBD2. CDR3 size: 18 residues. The V gene's germline CDR1 is LNHNV and CDR2 YYDKDF (reference sequence). J was trimmed by 2 bases and V by 0 bases; bases with no gene match: 9. The CDR3 region has the DNA TGTGCCACCAGCAGAGATCCACTAGCGAGACCCAACACCGGGGAGCTGTTTTTT. This gives the protein CATSRDPLARPNTGELFF.

This clonotype was counted only a few times. The chain combines TRBV6-2 or TRBV6-3 with TRBJ1-2; 8 bases fit TRBD1. This CDR3 comprises 13 residues. The V gene end was trimmed by 7 bases and the J gene end by 6 bases; junction bases not matched to a gene: 7. Per germline, CDR1 MNHEY and CDR2 SVGEGT. The CDR3 is CASTPTGVDGYTF. CDR3 sequence (DNA): TGTGCCAGCACTCCGACAGGGGTGGATGGCTACACCTTC.

J is TRBJ2-5 and V is TRBV7-2; TRBD2 is a possible D gene (6 bases). The CDR3 consists of 13 residues. V was trimmed by 5 bases and J by 5 bases, leaving 12 bases between them. Germline V lookup: CDR1 SGHTA, CDR2 FQGNSA. This CDR3 reads CASSAGTSETQYF. CDR3 bases: TGTGCCAGCAGCGCCGGGACTTCGGAGACCCAGTACTTC.

The table lists this clonotype with many counts. Germline and junction disagree at one end, which may indicate a read error. The chain couples TRBV12-3 or TRBV12-4 to TRBJ2-7; D perhaps matches TRBD1 (6 bases). This CDR3 is built from 15 residues. In DNA, the CDR3 is TGTGCCAGCAGCCCCTTCCTTGGACAGAACAACGAGCAGCACTTC. The encoded protein is CASSPFLGQNNEQHF.

This sequence joins TRBV20-1 and TRBJ1-6; D is possibly TRBD1 (5 bases). The CDR3 has 15 amino acids. The V end lost 3 bases, the J end lost 11 bases, and 20 bases lay between the germline ends. The germline V gene encodes CDR1 DFQATT and CDR2 SNEGSKA (reference sequence). The CDR3 sequence: CSARGPGTVAAPLHF. The CDR3 DNA sequence: TGCAGTGCTAGGGGCCCAGGGACTGTCGCGGCACCCCTCCACTTT.

This clonotype was detected only a few times. The chain couples TRBV4-3 to TRBJ2-7; 11 bases fit TRBD2. With V trimmed by 4 bases and J by 2 bases, 4 bases remained unmatched. Germline values: CDR1 LGHNA, CDR2 YSLEER. This CDR3 is built from 15 residues. In DNA, the CDR3 is TGCGCCAGCAGCCGCTTACTAGCGGGAGCCTACGAGCAGTACTTC. Its protein is CASSRLLAGAYEQYF.

In this sample, this clonotype turned up many times. V usage is TRBV30 and J usage is TRBJ1-1; D call uncertain. Per the germline V gene, CDR1 is GTSNPN and CDR2 is SVGIG (reference sequence). This CDR3 has 14 amino acids. V lost 4 bases and J 1 base, leaving 13 bases between the germline ends. CDR3 coding DNA: TGTGCCTGGATTATAGGCGGAGGGAACACTGAAGCTTTCTTT. It yields the protein CAWIIGGGNTEAFF.

Many counts were recorded for this clonotype. The chain has TRBV29-1 and TRBJ2-5; the D call may be TRBD1 or TRBD2 (7 bases each). This CDR3 contains 14 residues. V lost 6 bases, J lost 5 bases, and 19 bases lay in between. The germline V gene encodes CDR1 SQVTM and CDR2 ANQGSEA. The CDR3 bases are TGCAGCGTCCAGGGGGGGGTCCTAGGGGAGACCCAGTACTTC. Translated, it gives CSVQGGVLGETQYF.

This clonotype occurred many times. The rearrangement uses TRBV28 and TRBJ2-2; no clear D. The CDR3 runs 15 residues. From germline, CDR1 is MDHEN and CDR2 SYDVKM. Trimming shortened V by 3 bases and J by 7 bases, and 15 bases separated the two germline ends. The CDR3 region is CASSLRQAPVGELFF. The CDR3, as DNA: TGTGCCAGCAGTTTGAGGCAGGCACCCGTCGGGGAGCTGTTTTTT.

This clonotype was seen at least ten times. The chain joins TRBV19 to TRBJ2-7, with D perhaps matching TRBD1 (6 bases). Germline V gives CDR1 LNHDA, CDR2 SQIVND (reference sequence). This CDR3 spans 15 amino acids. V gave up 10 bases and J gave up 1 base, with 20 bases separating them. The CDR3 is CAIKLRDRSSYEQYF. The CDR3 nucleotides read TGTGCCATCAAACTCCGAGACAGGAGTTCCTACGAGCAGTACTTC. The full variable domain, its missing parts supplied by reference TRBV19 and TRBJ2-7, is DGGITQSPKYLFRKEGQNVTLSCEQNLNHDAMYWYRQDPGQGLRLIYYSQIVNDFQKGDIAEGYSVSREKKESFPLTVTSAQKNPTAFYLCAIKLRDRSSYEQYFGPGTRLTVT.

In this sample, this clonotype turned up many times. V and J are TRBV2 and TRBJ2-2, with D perhaps TRBD1 (6 bases). Trimming removed 7 bases at V and 3 bases at J, with 15 bases between. This CDR3 spans 15 amino acids. Per germline, CDR1 SNHLY and CDR2 FYNNEI. The CDR3 DNA is TGTGCCAGCATGGATGGGACATCATACACCGGGGAGCTGTTTTTT. Amino acids: CASMDGTSYTGELFF.

J is TRBJ1-3 and V is TRBV28; D is ambiguous. V lost 5 bases and J 0 bases, leaving 11 bases between the germline ends. This CDR3 comprises 15 residues. Germline CDR1 MDHEN, CDR2 SYDVKM. CDR3 sequence reads: CASSPRGSSGNTIYF. In nucleotides, the CDR3 is TGTGCCAGCAGTCCCCGGGGAAGCTCTGGAAACACCATATATTTT.

This clonotype showed up many times. The chain joins TRBV9 to TRBJ2-5; 11 positions match TRBD2. There are 17 residues in the CDR3. Trimming took 0 bases from V and 1 from J; bases not matched to a gene: 5. Germline values: CDR1 SGDLS, CDR2 YYNGEE. CDR3 sequence: CASSVAPLAGGQETQYF. The DNA for the CDR3 is TGTGCCAGCAGCGTAGCCCCCCTAGCGGGGGGCCAAGAGACCCAGTACTTC.

This clonotype was seen only a few times. This chain uses TRBV7-2 with TRBJ2-7, with 10 bases fitting TRBD1. The CDR3 loop spans 17 amino acids. CDR1 is SGHTA, CDR2 FQGNSA, per germline. Losses at the gene ends were 1 base for V and 2 bases for J; bases not matched to a gene: 8. Here the CDR3 DNA reads TGTGCCAGCAGCTTAGGGCCATCCGGGACAGGGGCCTACGAGCAGTACTTC. It specifies CASSLGPSGTGAYEQYF.

This clonotype has more than one count but fewer than ten. The gene calls are TRBV6-2 or TRBV6-3 and TRBJ2-7, with D unclear. Trimming shortened V by 2 bases and J by 1 base, and 12 bases separated the two germline ends. Germline loops: CDR1 MNHEY, CDR2 SVGEGT. The CDR3 is 15 residues long. CDR3 coding DNA: TGTGCCAGCAGTTACATTGGAAGTGGTTCCTACGAGCAGTACTTC. Its protein product is CASSYIGSGSYEQYF.

This clonotype was observed many times. The chain uses TRBV20-1 and TRBJ2-2; 7 bases are shared with TRBD1. CDR3 length: 13 residues. Germline trimming cut 7 bases from V and 5 bases from J; bases unmatched to any gene: 7. Germline V lookup: CDR1 DFQATT, CDR2 SNEGSKA (reference sequence). The CDR3 sequence is CSVSGTATGELFF. In DNA, the CDR3 is TGCAGTGTTTCCGGGACAGCAACCGGGGAGCTGTTTTTT.

This chain links TRBV2 with TRBJ2-2, with 7 bases aligning to TRBD2. Germline V gene sequence: CDR1 SNHLY, CDR2 FYNNEI. CDR3 size: 12 residues. V trimming: 6 bases; J trimming: 7 bases; junction bases outside the gene matches: 2. This CDR3 is CASRREGGELFF. The CDR3 bases are TGTGCCAGCAGAAGGGAGGGCGGGGAGCTGTTTTTT.

This clonotype was seen repeatedly, ten times or more. V usage is TRBV11-2 and J usage is TRBJ2-7, with 10 positions matching TRBD1. Per the germline V gene, CDR1 is SGHAT and CDR2 is FQNNGV. V trimming: 4 bases; J trimming: 1 base; junction bases outside the gene matches: 7. The CDR3 has 16 residues. CDR3 amino acids: CASSWYRDRGSYEQYF. The CDR3 DNA reads TGTGCCAGCAGCTGGTATCGGGACAGGGGATCCTACGAGCAGTACTTC.

Ten or more counts support this clonotype. This CDR3 is CATQNNYGYTF. Here the CDR3 DNA reads TGTGCCACCCAGAATAACTATGGCTACACCTTC. J is TRBJ1-2 and V is TRBV24-1; D gene unclear. CDR1 KGHDR and CDR2 SFDVKD come from the germline V gene. This CDR3 is 11 amino acids long. Trimming stripped 9 bases from V and 1 base from J, with 5 bases between.

This clonotype was seen more than once but under ten times. The CDR3 sequence is CASTYVQGAPDGYTF. CDR3 in DNA: TGTGCCAGCACCTACGTACAGGGGGCGCCCGATGGCTACACCTTC. The genes are TRBV6-1 and TRBJ1-2; 9 bases match TRBD1. This CDR3 comprises 15 residues. Germline CDR1 and CDR2: MNHNS and SASEGT. J was trimmed by 6 bases and V by 7 bases; bases with no gene match: 12.

The gene calls are TRBV12-3 or TRBV12-4 and TRBJ2-2; 12 nucleotides agree with TRBD2. This CDR3 region has 17 residues. V dropped 5 bases and J dropped 0; count of bases not matched to a gene: 4. CDR3: CASSRTSGASNTGELFF. In DNA form, the CDR3 reads TGTGCCAGCAGTAGGACTAGCGGGGCATCGAACACCGGGGAGCTGTTTTTT.

Many counts were recorded for this clonotype. The chain combines TRBV28 with TRBJ2-7, with 8 positions matching TRBD2. V gave up 3 bases and J gave up 5 bases; unmatched junction bases: 6. This CDR3 is built from 14 residues. The germline V gene has CDR1 MDHEN and CDR2 SYDVKM. Here the CDR3 DNA reads TGTGCCAGCAGTTTTCCAGCGGGAGTAAACGAGCAGTACTTC. This codes for CASSFPAGVNEQYF.

This clonotype was counted ten times or more. The rearrangement uses TRBV12-3 or TRBV12-4 and TRBJ2-5; D is undetermined. This CDR3 region has 12 residues. V lost 3 bases, J lost 3 bases, and 5 bases lay in between. The CDR3 nucleotides are TGTGCCAGCAGTTTTGGGGAAGAGACCCAGTACTTC. Encoded protein: CASSFGEETQYF.

This clonotype was recorded many times. The chain is built from TRBV27 and TRBJ2-7, with TRBD1 identical over 8 bases. CDR3 length: 15 residues. J gave up 7 bases and V 6 bases, and 14 bases lay outside the gene matches. The germline V gene has CDR1 MNHEY and CDR2 SMNVEV (reference sequence). As DNA, the CDR3 is TGTGCCAGCAGCAGAGCCCCGGGACAGGTTGGGGAGCAGTACTTC. As protein: CASSRAPGQVGEQYF.

This clonotype was found many times. The rearrangement uses TRBV27 and TRBJ2-3, with unresolved D. Germline assignment: CDR1 MNHEY and CDR2 SMNVEV (reference sequence). CDR3 length: 13 amino acids. Between the trimmed V and J ends, which lost 7 bases and 2 bases, there was a span of 10 bases. Here the CDR3 reads CASTQRYTDTQYF. Written as DNA, the CDR3 is TGTGCCAGCACCCAGAGGTACACAGATACGCAGTATTTT.

This clonotype was detected only a few times. V usage is TRBV15 and J usage is TRBJ1-1, with D perhaps TRBD1 (6 bases). CDR1 is LNHNV and CDR2 is YYDKDF in the germline V gene (reference sequence). V shed 4 bases and J shed 0 bases, with 12 bases lying between them. This CDR3 spans 15 amino acids. This CDR3 reads CATSTRQEMNTEAFF. In DNA form, the CDR3 reads TGTGCCACCAGCACGAGACAGGAGATGAACACTGAAGCTTTCTTT.

This clonotype was counted ten times or more. This chain joins TRBV5-1 and TRBJ1-1, with D possibly TRBD1 on 5 matching bases. Trimming pared 2 bases from V and 1 base from J, leaving 9 bases between. CDR3 length: 14 amino acids. Germline V gives CDR1 SGHRS, CDR2 YFSETQ. CDR3 residues: CASSLSTANTEAFF. The CDR3 bases are TGCGCCAGCAGCTTATCGACAGCGAACACTGAAGCTTTCTTT.